This T cell receptor beta chain was captured by sequencing in a study of memory CD4+ T cells and cytomegalovirus serostatus. At the level of the study: Of the healthy Belgian adults, roughly ten were CMV seropositive and about two dozen seronegative.

Trimming took 7 bases from V and 4 from J, leaving 20 bases between them. CDR3 length: 16 amino acids. Germline loops: CDR1 MNHNY, CDR2 SVGAGI (reference sequence). Clones were read by immunoSEQ multiplex PCR, and TCRdb kept only the in-frame ones, dropping some. The table has 35,000 to 55,000 clones, 76% seen once. Single viable CD3+CD4+CD8-CD45RO+ cells were sorted as the memory CD4+ T cells. In this sample, this clone turned up a few times. The sequence was obtained from an adult in good health and CMV-seronegative. The sample consisted of memory CD4+ T cells from blood. This chain connects TRBV6-6 to TRBJ1-3, with D uncertain. CDR3 DNA: TGTGCCAGCATGACATGGGCAGGATCATCGGGAAACACCATATATTTT. Its translation: CASMTWAGSSGNTIYF.